This TCR beta chain came from a study of beta chain features in type 1 diabetes. Study as a whole: In all, around 100,000,000 sorted cells from all samples were analyzed.

The J segment lost 4 bases and the V segment lost 2 bases, leaving 9 bases of the junction unmatched. CDR3 length equals 17 residues. Germline CDR1 is MGHRA and CDR2 is YSYEKL. All of the isolated RNA was reverse transcribed, so expressed TCRB transcripts were sequenced. The method was immunoSEQ multiplex PCR; TCRdb's version includes in-frame clones alone and lacks a portion of them. The sample lists 140,000 to 150,000 clones; about 10% were seen once. Sorted populations were all over 98% pure. The sample consisted of naive CD4+ T cells from blood. The receptor was derived from a young man in good health. The genes are TRBV4-1 and TRBJ2-3; 10 bases are a match to TRBD1. The CDR3 sequence is CASSQPAGQGFPDTQYF. The CDR3 DNA sequence: TGCGCCAGCAGCCAACCGGCGGGACAGGGGTTTCCAGATACGCAGTATTTT.